This TCR beta chain was retrieved from a study of T cell responses to AZD1222 COVID-19 vaccine. Findings and caveats of the study: Recipients of two AZD1222 doses showed rising Spike-specific TCR breadth and depth. Unmutated regions of variants are reportedly targeted by nearly half of spike-specific TCRs. The CD4 TCRs associated with vaccination extended across spike and predominated at 160-218 and 743-854. Just a handful of AZD1222 recipients were seropositive at baseline.

The CDR3 consists of 13 residues. V dropped 3 bases and J dropped 6 bases, with 10 bases sitting between them. CDR1 is LGHNA and CDR2 is YNFKEQ in the germline V gene. Generated by immunoSEQ multiplex PCR, the TCRdb table keeps only in-frame clones and is missing some. The repertoire holds 120,000 to 150,000 clones, with 93% as singletons. With respect to this clone: Antigen: not known.

The genes are TRBV4-2 and TRBJ2-3, with D uncertain. The specimen was peripheral blood, collected on day 0 of AZD1222 vaccination. This receptor was taken from an adult in good health. Here the CDR3 DNA reads TGTGCCAGCAGCCACCCGCCAGCGGATACGCAGTATTTT. Translation: CASSHPPADTQYF.